The rows below give T cell receptor beta chains drawn from one sample of a study of T cell responses to AZD1222 COVID-19 vaccine. Produced via immunoSEQ multiplex PCR; TCRdb's table is partial and in-frame only. The sample carries approximately 160,000 clones, about 91% recorded once. Specimen: peripheral blood, collected 28 days after the second AZD1222 dose. The receptors here all came from an adult who received the AZD1222 COVID-19 vaccine. Both conserved end residues are part of each CDR3. Each record gives: clone size, D gene, J gene, V gene, CDR3 DNA, CDR3 protein. A D gene is named only where the DNA matches it firmly. A clone size is listed for some rows: how often the clone was seen (once, few, many), or a class if it is expanded.

NA	NA	TRBJ1-6	TRBV3-1/TRBV3-2	TGTGCCAGCAGACTTTTTCAGAGAGGAAGAAATTCACCCCTCCACTTT	CASRLFQRGRNSPLHF
NA	TRBD2	TRBJ2-4	TRBV27	TGTGCCAGCAGTTTAGTTGGGACTAGCTCCGGCATTCAGTACTTC	CASSLVGTSSGIQYF
NA	NA	TRBJ2-2	TRBV5-1	TGCGCCAGCAGCCCGGGCGGTGGCAACACCGGGGAGCTGTTTTTT	CASSPGGGNTGELFF
NA	NA	TRBJ1-1	TRBV5-8	TGTGCCAGCAGCTTGGGGGGTTTTACGACTGAAGCTTTCTTT	CASSLGGFTTEAFF
NA	TRBD1	TRBJ1-2	TRBV6-2/TRBV6-3	TGTGCCAGCAGTCCCCGACCCGACAGGGGGCGAAGCTATGGCTACACCTTC	CASSPRPDRGRSYGYTF
NA	TRBD1	TRBJ1-2	TRBV5-6	TGTGCCAGCAGCTGGGGACAGGGGGCTTATGGCTACACCTTC	CASSWGQGAYGYTF
NA	NA	TRBJ1-5	TRBV5-1	TGCGCCAGCAGCCCGGCCACGGGGGAACAGCCCCAGCATTTT	CASSPATGEQPQHF
NA	NA	TRBJ1-2	TRBV5-6	TGTGCCAGCAGCTTGGATAAGAACTATGGCTACACCTTC	CASSLDKNYGYTF
once	TRBD1	TRBJ1-3	TRBV30	TGTGCCTGGAGTCCCTCGGACAGGGGGCTCGGAAACACCATATATTTT	CAWSPSDRGLGNTIYF
NA	NA	TRBJ2-2	TRBV7-9	TGTGCCAGCAGCTGGAATTGGGGCACCGGGGAGCTGTTTTTT	CASSWNWGTGELFF
NA	NA	TRBJ1-2	TRBV18	TGTGCCAGCTCACCCGCAGGAGATGGCTACACCTTC	CASSPAGDGYTF
NA	NA	TRBJ2-7	TRBV7-2	TGTGCCAGCAGCTTAGCGTCCAGGCGGATTGTCTACGAGCAGTACTTC	CASSLASRRIVYEQYF
NA	TRBD2	TRBJ2-1	TRBV2	TGTGCCAGCAGTGTGAGGACTAGCGGGGGGAATGAGCAGTTCTTC	CASSVRTSGGNEQFF
NA	TRBD1	TRBJ2-4	TRBV7-6	TGTGCCAGCAGCTCCACAGGGGCCGTAATTCAGTACTTC	CASSSTGAVIQYF
few	TRBD1	TRBJ1-3	TRBV6-5	TGTGCCAGCAGCGCACCCGGACAGGAAGGAAACACCATATATTTT	CASSAPGQEGNTIYF
NA	TRBD1	TRBJ1-2	TRBV19	TGTGCCAGTAGGATCCAGGGGGAAGCTAACTATGGCTACACCTTC	CASRIQGEANYGYTF
NA	NA	TRBJ1-6	TRBV6-5	TGTGCCAGCAGTTACTTTGGGTATAAGGATTCACCCCTCCACTTT	CASSYFGYKDSPLHF
NA	TRBD1	TRBJ2-3	TRBV7-8	TGTGCCAGCACCGAACCGAACAGGGGACGTTCCACAGATACGCAGTATTTT	CASTEPNRGRSTDTQYF
NA	NA	TRBJ2-7	TRBV6-5	TGTGCCAGCAGTTACGGGGGGCAGGGCATCTACGAGCAGTACTTC	CASSYGGQGIYEQYF
NA	TRBD1	TRBJ1-5	TRBV7-9	TGTGCCAGCAGCTCGGACAGGGGGCTGGCCCAGCATTTT	CASSSDRGLAQHF
NA	TRBD1	TRBJ1-6	TRBV28	TGTGCCAGCAGTTTGGGGGACAGGTCCCCCTCACCCCTCCACTTT	CASSLGDRSPSPLHF
NA	NA	TRBJ2-1	TRBV5-1	TGCGCCAGCAGCTTGGAGGCGGGGTGGAGCTCCTACAATGAGCAGTTCTTC	CASSLEAGWSSYNEQFF
NA	NA	TRBJ2-1	TRBV9	TGTGCCAGCAGCGTTGGACAGAACTCCTACAATGAGCAGTTCTTC	CASSVGQNSYNEQFF
NA	NA	TRBJ2-7	TRBV5-4	TGTGCCAGCAGCTTGGGGGCAGCGTCCTCCTACGAGCAGTACTTC	CASSLGAASSYEQYF
NA	TRBD1	TRBJ1-2	TRBV7-2	TGTGCCAGCAGCAGAGGACAGGGGGCTGGCTATGGCTACACCTTC	CASSRGQGAGYGYTF
NA	TRBD1	TRBJ2-2	TRBV6-6	TGTGCCAGCAGTATGACCGACAGGGGGTCCGGGGAGCTGTTTTTT	CASSMTDRGSGELFF
NA	TRBD2	TRBJ2-3	TRBV5-6	TGTGCCAGCAGTTGGGGAGGGGTAGGGGCAGATACGCAGTATTTT	CASSWGGVGADTQYF
NA	NA	TRBJ1-2	TRBV6-5	TGTGCCAGCACCAAAGAAGCAGGGAACTATGGCTACACCTTC	CASTKEAGNYGYTF
few	TRBD1	TRBJ1-2	TRBV5-1	TGCGCCAGCAGCCCGAAACCGGGACAGGGGTATGGCTACACCTTC	CASSPKPGQGYGYTF
NA	NA	TRBJ2-7	TRBV7-9	TGTGCCAGCAGCTCCGGGACACGGACCTACGAGCAGTACTTC	CASSSGTRTYEQYF
NA	NA	TRBJ1-2	TRBV29-1	TGCAGCTCCACAGGGACGGAGGGCTATGGCTACACCTTC	CSSTGTEGYGYTF
once	NA	TRBJ2-3	TRBV19	TGTGCCAGTAGTCTAAGGGACTTTCGTGGAGATACGCAGTATTTT	CASSLRDFRGDTQYF
NA	NA	TRBJ1-3	TRBV18	TGTCCCCGGGGCGGGATTGGAAACACCATATATTTT	CPRGGIGNTIYF
NA	NA	TRBJ1-1	TRBV9	TGTGCCAGCAGCCCCATCAGGTCCATGAACACTGAAGCTTTCTTT	CASSPIRSMNTEAFF
few	NA	TRBJ1-5	TRBV16	TGTGCCAGCAGCCCACAGGACCTCTATAGCAATCAGCCCCAGCATTTT	CASSPQDLYSNQPQHF
NA	NA	TRBJ2-7	TRBV19	TGTGCCAGTAGCCCCACAGGGTTACCCTACGAGCAGTACTTC	CASSPTGLPYEQYF
NA	NA	TRBJ1-6	TRBV6-5	TGTGCCAGCCTCTGGGGGACGTCGACGAATTCACCCCTCCACTTT	CASLWGTSTNSPLHF
NA	NA	TRBJ1-6	TRBV4-1	TGCGCCAGCAGCGCGGTTATTACCCTTTCACCCCTCCACTTT	CASSAVITLSPLHF
once	NA	TRBJ1-2	TRBV7-9	TGTGCCAGCAGCGACGGGACGGCCGGGGGCGGCTACACCTTC	CASSDGTAGGGYTF
NA	NA	TRBJ1-1	TRBV18	TGTGCCAGCTCAACTGCAAGCCGGGGCGTAGGCGGTGACACTGAAGCTTTCTTT	CASSTASRGVGGDTEAFF
NA	TRBD1	TRBJ1-6	TRBV30	TGTGCCTGGAGCGCAGGGACAGGGCTCGATAATTCACCCCTCCACTTT	CAWSAGTGLDNSPLHF
NA	TRBD1	TRBJ1-1	TRBV19	TGTGCCAGTAGTCTACCAATGGGGGGACAGGGGAACACTGAAGCTTTCTTT	CASSLPMGGQGNTEAFF
NA	NA	TRBJ2-3	TRBV6-5	TGTGCCAGCAGTTACGGCACAGATACGCAGTATTTT	CASSYGTDTQYF
NA	NA	TRBJ1-1	TRBV7-9	TGTGCCAGCAGTCAGGAGACGAACACTGAAGCTTTCTTT	CASSQETNTEAFF
NA	NA	TRBJ1-5	TRBV4-1	TGCGCCAGCAGCCAATGGGCAGGGAATCAGCCCCAGCATTTT	CASSQWAGNQPQHF